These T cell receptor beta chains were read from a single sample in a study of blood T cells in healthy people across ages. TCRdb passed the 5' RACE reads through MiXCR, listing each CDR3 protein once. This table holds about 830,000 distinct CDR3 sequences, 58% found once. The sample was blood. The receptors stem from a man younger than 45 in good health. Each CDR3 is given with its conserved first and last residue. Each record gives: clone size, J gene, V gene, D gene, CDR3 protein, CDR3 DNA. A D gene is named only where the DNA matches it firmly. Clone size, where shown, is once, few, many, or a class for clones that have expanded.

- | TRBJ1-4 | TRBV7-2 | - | CAGSLAAATNEKLFF | TGTGCCGGCAGCTTAGCGGCAGCCACTAATGAAAAACTGTTTTTT
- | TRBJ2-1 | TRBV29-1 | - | CSVGGSVRETQFF | TGCAGCGTTGGTGGTAGCGTTCGGGAGACCCAGTTCTTC
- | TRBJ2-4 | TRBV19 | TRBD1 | CASSPRQGTINEQYF | TGTGCCAGTAGTCCGCGACAGGGCACGATCAATGAGCAGTACTTC
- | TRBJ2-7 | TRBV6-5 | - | CASSPRATGYEQYF | TGTGCCAGCAGTCCCAGGGCCACTGGGTACGAGCAGTACTTC
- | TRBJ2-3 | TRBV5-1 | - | CASSYRPVSTDTQYF | TGCGCCAGCAGCTACCGGCCAGTGTCGACAGATACGCAGTATTTT
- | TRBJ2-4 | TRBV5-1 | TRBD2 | CASSRGLASNEQYF | TGCGCCAGCAGCAGGGGACTAGCTTCCAATGAGCAGTACTTC
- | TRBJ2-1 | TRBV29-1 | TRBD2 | CSVATGGWNEQFF | TGCAGCGTTGCCACGGGGGGTTGGAATGAGCAGTTCTTC
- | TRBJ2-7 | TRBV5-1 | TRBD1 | CASSPTSGTGGASGQYF | TGCGCCAGCAGCCCTACCTCCGGGACAGGGGGAGCAAGTGGTCAGTACTTC
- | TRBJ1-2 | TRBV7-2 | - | CASSPDGVTVDGYTF | TGTGCCAGCAGCCCCGATGGGGTTACGGTTGATGGCTACACCTTC
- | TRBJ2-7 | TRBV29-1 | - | CSVDGPSYEQYF | TGCAGCGTGGACGGTCCCAGCTACGAGCAGTACTTC
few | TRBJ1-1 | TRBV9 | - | CASSVVRRGTEAFF | TGTGCCAGCAGCGTAGTAAGAAGGGGCACTGAAGCTTTCTTT
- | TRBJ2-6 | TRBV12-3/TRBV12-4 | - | CASRRQVSGANVLTF | TGTGCCAGCAGAAGACAGGTCTCTGGGGCCAACGTCCTGACTTTC
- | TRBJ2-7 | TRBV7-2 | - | CASRVGLPVYEQYF | TGTGCCAGCAGGGTGGGCCTCCCCGTCTACGAGCAGTACTTC
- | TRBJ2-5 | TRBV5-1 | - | CASRQREETQYF | TGCGCCAGCAGGCAGCGGGAAGAGACCCAGTACTTC
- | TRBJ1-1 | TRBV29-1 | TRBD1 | CSDDRGPLTEAFF | TGCAGCGACGACAGGGGACCTTTAACTGAAGCTTTCTTT
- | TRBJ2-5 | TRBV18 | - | CASSPRRRREGAPISQYF | TGTGCCAGCTCACCACGAAGGAGAAGGGAAGGGGCCCCCATCTCGCAGTACTTC
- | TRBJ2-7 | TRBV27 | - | CASSWGHTYEQYF | TGTGCCAGCAGTTGGGGTCACACTTACGAGCAGTACTTC
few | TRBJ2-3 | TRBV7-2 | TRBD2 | CASSTAGGSTDTQYF | TGTGCCAGCAGCACAGCGGGGGGGAGCACAGATACGCAGTATTTT
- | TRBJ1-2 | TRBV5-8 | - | CASSLGPLGYTF | TGTGCCAGCAGCTTGGGGCCCTTGGGCTACACCTTC
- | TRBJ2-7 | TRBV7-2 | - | CASSYNTGSYEQYF | TGTGCCAGCAGCTACAACACAGGGAGCTACGAGCAGTACTTC
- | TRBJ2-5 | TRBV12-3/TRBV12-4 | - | CASSLDQGMETQYF | TGTGCCAGCAGTTTGGACCAGGGTATGGAGACCCAGTACTTC
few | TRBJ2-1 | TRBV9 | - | CASSGLVYNEQFF | TGTGCCAGCAGCGGACTAGTATACAATGAGCAGTTCTTC
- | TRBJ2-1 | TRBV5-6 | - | CASSLGPRREREQFF | TGTGCCAGCAGCTTGGGGCCAAGGAGAGAACGGGAGCAGTTCTTC
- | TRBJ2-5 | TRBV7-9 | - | CASSPRAGWVETQYF | TGTGCCAGCAGCCCTCGGGCGGGATGGGTGGAGACCCAGTACTTC
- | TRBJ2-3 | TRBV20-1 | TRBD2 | CSAPGLAGGERNTQYF | TGCAGTGCACCGGGACTAGCGGGAGGGGAAAGGAATACGCAGTATTTT
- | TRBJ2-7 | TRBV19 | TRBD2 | CASSTPLSGRGEQYF | TGTGCCAGTAGTACTCCCCTCTCCGGGAGGGGCGAGCAGTACTTC
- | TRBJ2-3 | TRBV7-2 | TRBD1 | CASTRDRSTDTQYF | TGTGCCAGCACACGGGACAGAAGCACAGATACGCAGTATTTT
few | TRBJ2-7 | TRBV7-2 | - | CASSLGSGPYEQYF | TGTGCCAGCAGCTTAGGGAGCGGGCCCTACGAGCAGTACTTC
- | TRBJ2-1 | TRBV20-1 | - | CSAPHWGDRGNEQFF | TGCAGTGCTCCCCATTGGGGGGATAGGGGGAATGAGCAGTTCTTC
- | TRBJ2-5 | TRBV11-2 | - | CASSDLRTKATQYF | TGTGCCAGCAGCGACCTCCGGACTAAGGCGACCCAGTACTTC
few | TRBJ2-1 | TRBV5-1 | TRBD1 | CASSLVQGVHGEQFF | TGCGCCAGCAGCTTGGTACAGGGGGTCCACGGTGAGCAGTTCTTC
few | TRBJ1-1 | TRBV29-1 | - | CSALGGNGMNTEAFF | TGCAGCGCTCTGGGGGGGAACGGAATGAACACTGAAGCTTTCTTT
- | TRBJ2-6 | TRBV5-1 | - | CASSLLGGANILTF | TGCGCCAGCAGCTTACTGGGCGGAGCCAACATCCTGACTTTC
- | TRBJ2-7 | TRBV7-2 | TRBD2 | CASSLVPEAGGHEQYF | TGTGCCAGCAGCTTAGTGCCGGAGGCGGGAGGGCACGAGCAGTACTTC
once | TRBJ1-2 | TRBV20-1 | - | CSASGGVARYGYTF | TGCAGTGCTAGCGGTGGAGTGGCGCGCTATGGCTACACCTTC
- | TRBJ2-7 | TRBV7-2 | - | CASSAPGYEQYF | TGTGCCAGCAGCGCCCCCGGCTACGAGCAGTACTTC
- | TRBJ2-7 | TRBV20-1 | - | CSARSEGSTWYEQYF | TGCAGTGCTAGATCGGAAGGCAGTACGTGGTACGAGCAGTACTTC
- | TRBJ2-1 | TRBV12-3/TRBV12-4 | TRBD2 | CASSSDLVTSGEGSEQFF | TGTGCCAGCAGTTCCGACCTCGTGACTAGCGGGGAGGGGAGTGAGCAGTTCTTC
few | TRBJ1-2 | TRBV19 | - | CASSMSGSAPGYTF | TGTGCCAGTAGTATGTCGGGCAGCGCCCCAGGCTACACCTTC
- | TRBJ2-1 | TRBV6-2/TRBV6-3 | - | CASSDSAGYEQFF | TGTGCCAGCAGTGACTCGGCAGGCTATGAGCAGTTCTTC
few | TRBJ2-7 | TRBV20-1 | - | CSASPTESSYEQYF | TGCAGTGCTAGCCCAACCGAGAGCTCCTACGAGCAGTACTTC
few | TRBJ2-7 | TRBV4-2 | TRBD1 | CASSQDYQGAYEQYF | TGTGCCAGCAGCCAAGATTATCAGGGGGCGTACGAGCAGTACTTC
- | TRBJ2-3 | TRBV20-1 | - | CSARVNLRTTSTDTQYF | TGCAGTGCTAGAGTCAACCTCCGGACTACTAGCACAGATACGCAGTATTTT
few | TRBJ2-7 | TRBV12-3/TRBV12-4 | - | CASSLTYYEQYF | TGTGCCAGCAGTTTAACATACTACGAGCAGTACTTC
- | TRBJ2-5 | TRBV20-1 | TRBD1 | CSAKGTGEETQYF | TGCAGTGCTAAAGGGACAGGGGAAGAGACCCAGTACTTC
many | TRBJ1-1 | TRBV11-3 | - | CASSKTRNTEAFF | TGTGCCAGCAGCAAAACAAGGAACACTGAAGCTTTCTTT
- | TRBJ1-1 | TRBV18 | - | CASSQGSGNTEAFF | TGTGCCAGCTCCCAGGGTAGTGGGAACACTGAAGCTTTCTTT
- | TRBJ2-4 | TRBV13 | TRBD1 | CASSSRQGMAKNIQYF | TGTGCCAGCAGCTCTCGACAGGGGATGGCCAAAAACATTCAGTACTTC
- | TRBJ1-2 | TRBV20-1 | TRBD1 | CSASPDRDAYGYTF | TGCAGTGCTTCTCCTGACAGGGACGCCTATGGCTACACCTTC
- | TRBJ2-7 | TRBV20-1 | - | CSARSPFARDPYEQYF | TGCAGTGCTAGGTCGCCTTTCGCCAGGGACCCCTACGAGCAGTACTTC
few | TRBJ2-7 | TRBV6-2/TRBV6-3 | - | CASSYRADSSYEQYF | TGTGCCAGCAGTTATCGGGCTGACTCAAGCTACGAGCAGTACTTC
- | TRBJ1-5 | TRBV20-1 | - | CSGTETGTNQPQHF | TGCAGTGGCACCGAGACAGGTACAAATCAGCCCCAGCATTTT
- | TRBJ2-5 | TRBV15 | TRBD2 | CATSRGLAGRGQETQYF | TGTGCCACCAGCAGAGGTTTGGCAGGGAGGGGCCAAGAGACCCAGTACTTC